This paragraph reports one T cell receptor beta chain. Only in-frame clones appear in the TCRdb table, and some are missing; sequencing was by immunoSEQ multiplex PCR. The data contain about 16,000 clones, around 92% of them seen just once; the ten biggest clones take up 7.6%. This entry belongs to a study of blood T cell repertoires in COVID-19. The overall study: There were acute and convalescent COVID-19 samples, and they came from the United States, Italy and Spain. The cDNA or gDNA used as material had been derived from T cells, B-cell-depleted T cells, or PBMCs.

Trimming at V came to 5 bases and at J to 1 base, leaving 5 bases not matched to a gene. Germline CDR1 reads LNHDA; CDR2 reads SQIVND (reference sequence). This CDR3 has 15 residues. The sequence derives from a human donor with active COVID-19. The donor label of this sample is uncertain. The J gene is TRBJ1-5, the V gene TRBV19, with 7 bases that match TRBD1. The sequenced sample consisted of peripheral blood. This CDR3 reads CASSSQQGSNQPQHF. DNA for the CDR3: TGTGCCAGTAGTTCACAACAGGGGAGCAATCAGCCCCAGCATTTT.